The 2 T cell receptor beta chains presented below share a single source sample, sequenced in a study of T cells in localized non-small cell lung cancer. The repertoire was sequenced with immunoSEQ multiplex PCR; TCRdb's copy has only in-frame clones and lacks some. Here the sample spans about 21,000 clones, more than 75% being singletons. The specimen comprised PBMCs, sampled before any cancer treatment. The receptors originated from a woman aged 40-69 years with stage II squamous cell lung carcinoma.

The J gene is TRBJ2-1, the V gene TRBV5-4; D unresolved. CDR1 and CDR2 (germline): SGHNT, YYREEE (reference sequence). V was trimmed by 0 bases and J by 7 bases, leaving 14 bases between them. This CDR3 region has 15 residues. The CDR3 protein is CASSLGGLGRNEQFF. The CDR3 bases are TGTGCCAGCAGCTTGGGGGGTCTTGGCCGTAATGAGCAGTTCTTC.

The chain's CDR3 is CASSTTLTQGAGYNEQFF. The CDR3 DNA follows: TGTGCCAGCAGCACGACGTTGACCCAGGGGGCGGGTTACAATGAGCAGTTCTTC. This chain uses TRBV28 with TRBJ2-1; 8 bases align to TRBD1. Germline CDR1 reads MDHEN; CDR2 reads SYDVKM. The CDR3 extends over 18 amino acids. With 6 bases clipped from V and 4 bases from J, the junction kept 17 bases outside the gene matches.